The source of this TCR beta chain is a study of T cell clonotyping in hematopoietic cell transplantation. Concerning this clone itself: Its antigen is not known.

Sequencing was performed with immunoSEQ multiplex PCR; in TCRdb, only in-frame clones are kept and a portion is missing. The table includes some 6,500 clones, 87% detected once. Recipients were bled about 28 days pretransplant and at posttransplant days 30, 100, 180. The germline gives CDR1 GTSNPN, CDR2 SVGIG (reference sequence). CDR3 size: 13 residues. Trimming left V 5 bases short and J 7 bases short, with 15 bases between. Study observations and caveats: At the given depth, recipient repertoires were over 95% de novo clonotypes.

The sample consisted of PBMCs, taken 100 days after allogeneic stem cell transplant. This receptor was obtained from a male patient between 45 and 59 years old who had an allogeneic stem cell transplant from a related donor, so the T cells may come from the graft donor. Some clones in this sample may be carry-over from other donors' samples. The V and J genes are TRBV30 and TRBJ1-5; TRBD1 might be the D (6 bases). The CDR3, as DNA: TGTGCCTGGGCCGGGGGGGCTTGGCAGCCCCAGCATTTT. Its translation is CAWAGGAWQPQHF.